This T cell receptor beta chain was documented in a study of T-cell reconstitution after alpha-beta-depleted transplantation in children. General observations from the study: One year after transplant, T-cell counts and diversity came mostly from newly produced T cells.

The TCRbeta library incorporated unique molecular identifiers. Using its own MiXCR run on the PCR reads, TCRdb lists one record per CDR3 protein. This table holds 300,000 or so distinct CDR3 sequences, over 20% found once. The CDR3 extends over 12 amino acids. Germline V gene data show CDR1 as SQVTM and CDR2 as ANQGSEA. About this clonotype itself: Its antigen is not known. At one boundary the junction diverges from the germline segment, which might be a read error.

Sequences were derived from PBMCs, mostly from graft donor cells, sampled 180 days after TCRalphabeta/CD19-depleted stem cell transplant. This TCR came from a male patient under 18 who had a stem cell transplant for acute lymphoblastic leukemia, so the T cells may come from the graft donor. The chain combines TRBV29-1 with TRBJ2-3; D might be TRBD2 (5 bases). The CDR3 region has the DNA TGCAGAGTTGCGGAGGGCACAGATACGCAGTATTTT. Amino acid sequence: CRVAEGTDTQYF.